This T cell receptor (beta chain) was retrieved from a study of CD8+ T cells in alopecia areata. About the research overall: Affected scalp percentage determined the severity score of treated patients.

Treatment: oral pan-JAK inhibitor, 5-10 mg twice daily. Extracted RNA was reverse transcribed, and the resulting cDNA served as sequencing template. The table came from immunoSEQ multiplex PCR; TCRdb's copy has only in-frame clones and leaves some out. The sample consists of about 180,000 clones, 40% to 65% of them appearing once. The starting material was CD8+ T cells sorted from blood, obtained around week 54, from a patient treated with tofacitinib. The TCR sequence derives from a human donor with alopecia areata.

The CDR3 nucleotides read TGTGCCAGCAGCTCGAAGGGGGTGAACACCGGGGAGCTGTTTTTT. This encodes CASSSKGVNTGELFF. The chain is built from TRBV11-2 and TRBJ2-2, with a tentative D call TRBD1 (6 bases). CDR3 size: 15 residues. CDR1 SGHAT and CDR2 FQNNGV come from the germline V gene. V was cut by 4 bases and J by 1 base, with 10 bases left in between.